These 24 T cell receptor beta chains share one sample of origin, sequenced in a study of T cell changes during pregnancy in multiple sclerosis (dated by TCRdb to the late 2010s). The library was obtained by the immunoSEQ multiplex PCR assay. TCRdb mirrors the immuneACCESS table, restricted to in-frame sequences. Some clones are absent from its copies; in checked studies, under half trace to an unresolved V gene, and the reason for the others is unknown. This sample holds tens of thousands of clones; 92% were observed only once. The top ten hold more than 1.1% of the sample. The sequencing used peripheral blood, collected in the second trimester of pregnancy. All receptors come from a female donor in good health, enrolled as a control in a pregnancy study.

The chain uses TRBV11-3 and TRBJ2-7; D may be TRBD1 (5 bases). Germline V lookup: CDR1 SGHNT, CDR2 YENEEA. The CDR3 has 13 amino acids. The ends were cut back, 5 bases at V and 3 bases at J, with 11 bases in the middle. Here the CDR3 DNA reads TGTGCCAGCAGCACATCCCAGGGCTACGAGCAGTACTTC. Translation gives CASSTSQGYEQYF.

The count of this clone is one. The gene calls are TRBV9 and TRBJ1-1, with a weak D call TRBD1 (5 bases). This CDR3 is 16 amino acids long. CDR1 SGDLS and CDR2 YYNGEE come from the germline V gene. The V end was cut by 2 bases, the J end by 0 bases, with 14 bases between. The CDR3 protein is CASSVDINRLNTEAFF. The CDR3, as DNA: TGTGCCAGCAGCGTGGATATTAACAGGTTGAACACTGAAGCTTTCTTT. The complete variable domain, with remaining parts taken from reference TRBV9 and TRBJ1-1, reads DSGVTQTPKHLITATGQRVTLRCSPRSGDLSVYWYQQSLDQGLQFLIQYYNGEERAKGNILERFSAQQFPDLHSELNLSSLELGDSALYFCASSVDINRLNTEAFFGQGTRLTVV.

V usage is TRBV4-2 and J usage is TRBJ2-1, with 8 bases fitting TRBD2. Germline values: CDR1 LGHNA, CDR2 YNFKEQ. The CDR3 is 15 residues long. V shed 0 bases, J shed 8 bases, and the junction held 6 bases outside the gene matches. The CDR3 loop reads CASSQDRGLVYEQFF. The CDR3 nucleotides are TGTGCCAGCAGCCAAGATCGGGGACTAGTCTATGAGCAGTTCTTC.

The chain recombines TRBV9 with TRBJ2-7; tentatively, D is TRBD2 (6 bases). Germline loops: CDR1 SGDLS, CDR2 YYNGEE. CDR3 length: 14 amino acids. V lost 3 bases to trimming and J lost 6 bases, with 16 bases between them. The CDR3 DNA reads TGTGCCAGCAGCGCCGGGACTCGGGACGGCGAGCAGTACTTC. As protein: CASSAGTRDGEQYF. The whole variable domain, filled in from reference TRBV9 and TRBJ2-7, reads DSGVTQTPKHLITATGQRVTLRCSPRSGDLSVYWYQQSLDQGLQFLIQYYNGEERAKGNILERFSAQQFPDLHSELNLSSLELGDSALYFCASSAGTRDGEQYFGPGTRLTVT.

The chain couples TRBV6-1 to TRBJ1-5; D not certain. V lost 2 bases to trimming and J lost 4 bases, with 6 bases between them. The germline CDR1 and CDR2 sequences are MNHNS and SASEGT. There are 13 residues in the CDR3. The CDR3 DNA sequence: TGTGCCAGCAGTGAATATAGAAATCAGCCCCAGCATTTT. It translates to CASSEYRNQPQHF.

V and J are TRBV6-1 and TRBJ2-1; 9 nucleotides match TRBD2. Germline assignment: CDR1 MNHNS and CDR2 SASEGT. This CDR3 spans 13 amino acids. V dropped 5 bases and J dropped 7; count of bases not matched to a gene: 3. The CDR3 reads CASSFSGSNEQFF. The CDR3 DNA reads as TGTGCCAGCAGTTTTAGCGGGAGTAATGAGCAGTTCTTC.

The chain carries TRBV11-2 and TRBJ1-4; a possible D gene is TRBD1 (6 bases). Germline V gives CDR1 SGHAT, CDR2 FQNNGV. Trimming pared 1 base from V and 1 base from J, leaving 13 bases between. This CDR3 has 17 residues. CDR3 region: CASSLVGTTETNEKLFF. CDR3 coding DNA: TGTGCCAGCAGCTTAGTCGGGACAACTGAAACTAATGAAAAACTGTTTTTT. The whole variable domain, remainder taken from reference TRBV11-2 and TRBJ1-4, is EAGVAQSPRYKIIEKRQSVAFWCNPISGHATLYWYQQILGQGPKLLIQFQNNGVVDDSQLPKDRFSAERLKGVDSTLKIQPAKLEDSAVYLCASSLVGTTETNEKLFFGSGTQLSVL.

The chain joins TRBV7-2 to TRBJ2-1; TRBD2 matches at 15 bases. After removal of 0 bases from V and 0 bases from J, the junction contained 9 bases not matched to a gene. The CDR3 totals 21 residues. Per the germline V gene, CDR1 is SGHTA and CDR2 is FQGNSA. The CDR3 DNA sequence: TGTGCCAGCAGCTTAGCGCCTGGACTAGCGGGAGGGCAGAGCTCCTACAATGAGCAGTTCTTC. It translates to CASSLAPGLAGGQSSYNEQFF.

CDR3 sequence: CASLGVAGLNEQFF. The CDR3 nucleotides read TGTGCCAGCCTGGGGGTAGCGGGCCTCAATGAGCAGTTCTTC. This sequence joins TRBV28 and TRBJ2-1, with 7 nucleotides matching TRBD2. CDR3 length equals 14 residues. Per the germline V gene, CDR1 is MDHEN and CDR2 is SYDVKM. V was pared by 8 bases and J by 6 bases, with 10 bases of the junction left unmatched.

The chain has TRBV28 and TRBJ1-1; D gene unclear. Trimming left V 5 bases short and J 1 base short, with 11 bases between. This CDR3 has 14 residues. Germline lookup yields CDR1 MDHEN and CDR2 SYDVKM. Here the CDR3 reads CASSPASTNTEAFF. In DNA form, the CDR3 reads TGTGCCAGCAGTCCCGCGTCCACGAACACTGAAGCTTTCTTT.

This rearrangement joins TRBV7-9 to TRBJ2-3; 8 bases are shared with TRBD2. The germline V gene has CDR1 SEHNR and CDR2 FQNEAQ (reference sequence). There are 15 residues in the CDR3. The V and J ends lost 3 bases and 3 bases, in that order; junction bases with no gene match: 5. CDR3 DNA: TGTGCCAGCAGCTTTCGAGCGGGAGAAACAGATACGCAGTATTTT. Protein: CASSFRAGETDTQYF.

The V call is TRBV6-1, the J call TRBJ2-3; TRBD1 agrees at 8 bases. CDR1 and CDR2 from the germline V gene are MNHNS and SASEGT. Trimming took 4 bases from V and 0 from J; bases not matched to a gene: 6. This CDR3 spans 16 amino acids. CDR3 nucleotides: TGTGCCAGCAGTGCCCAGGACAGGGCTAGCACAGATACGCAGTATTTT. It yields the protein CASSAQDRASTDTQYF.

The chain combines TRBV15 with TRBJ2-3; weak D call: TRBD2 (6 bases). Trimming removed 0 bases from V and 0 bases from J, with 10 bases in between. The CDR3 has 16 residues. Germline assignment: CDR1 LNHNV and CDR2 YYDKDF (reference sequence). This chain's CDR3 is CATSRDRGISTDTQYF. In DNA form, the CDR3 reads TGTGCCACCAGCAGAGATCGGGGGATTAGCACAGATACGCAGTATTTT. Combining the CDR3 with reference TRBV15 and TRBJ2-3 gives the whole variable domain DAMVIQNPRYQVTQFGKPVTLSCSQTLNHNVMYWYQQKSSQAPKLLFHYYDKDFNNEADTPDNFQSRRPNTSFCFLDIRSPGLGDTAMYLCATSRDRGISTDTQYFGPGTRLTVL.

This clone was detected once. This sequence joins TRBV29-1 and TRBJ2-5; D not resolved. Germline CDR1 is SQVTM and CDR2 is ANQGSEA. V shed 1 base and J shed 4 bases, with 10 bases lying between them. CDR3 length equals 13 residues. The CDR3 bases are TGCAGCGTTGAAGTCGGTAGCAGAGAGACCCAGTACTTC. It specifies CSVEVGSRETQYF.

The rearrangement uses TRBV3-2 and TRBJ2-1; the DNA was not used to check the table's D call, TRBD2. TRBV3-2 is deemed a pseudogene. This CDR3 region has 9 residues. CDR3 loop: CAGEGEQFF. The CDR3 DNA reads as TGTGCCGGTGAGGGTGAGCAGTTCTTC.

The count of this clone is one. V usage is TRBV11-3 and J usage is TRBJ2-7; weak D call: TRBD1 (6 bases). Trimming removed 2 bases from V and 0 bases from J, with 8 bases in between. The CDR3 totals 14 residues. CDR1 SGHNT and CDR2 YENEEA come from the germline V gene. The CDR3 loop reads CASSLRQASYEQYF. The CDR3 nucleotides read TGTGCCAGCAGCTTAAGACAGGCCTCCTACGAGCAGTACTTC.

The chain is built from TRBV6-5 and TRBJ1-1; perhaps TRBD1 as D (5 bases). Trimming pared 7 bases from V and 11 bases from J, leaving 20 bases between. CDR1 is MNHEY and CDR2 is SVGAGI in the germline V gene. The CDR3 runs 13 residues. In nucleotides, the CDR3 is TGTGCCAGCACGGCCCCGGGGGGAAAATTGGCTTTCTTT. It translates to CASTAPGGKLAFF.

V usage is TRBV7-8 and J usage is TRBJ1-2; 8 nucleotides line up with TRBD1. After removal of 5 bases from V and 5 bases from J, the junction contained 10 bases not matched to a gene. Germline V CDR1 and CDR2: SGHVS, FQNEAQ. This CDR3 is built from 15 residues. The CDR3 sequence is CASSRQPGQDYGYTF. The CDR3 coding sequence is TGTGCCAGCAGCCGCCAGCCGGGACAGGATTATGGCTACACCTTC.

V usage is TRBV10-3 and J usage is TRBJ2-2, with TRBD1 as a possible D gene (5 bases). Trimming took 0 bases from V and 1 from J, leaving 6 bases between them. This CDR3 has 15 amino acids. Germline CDR1 reads ENHRY; CDR2 reads SYGVKD. In nucleotides, the CDR3 is TGTGCCATCAGTGAGTCGGGGCGGAACACCGGGGAGCTGTTTTTT. Protein product: CAISESGRNTGELFF.

This CDR3 reads CASRTPGQWSEQYF. The CDR3 region has the DNA TGTGCCAGCAGAACTCCGGGACAGTGGTCCGAGCAGTACTTC. V gene TRBV27 combines with J gene TRBJ2-7; 7 bases are shared with TRBD1. This CDR3 comprises 14 residues. Germline CDR1 and CDR2: MNHEY and SMNVEV (reference sequence). J gave up 6 bases and V 6 bases, and 11 bases lay outside the gene matches.

This chain connects TRBV7-3 to TRBJ2-1, with 12 nucleotides matching TRBD2. Per the germline V gene, CDR1 is SGHTA and CDR2 is FQGTGA. V lost 4 bases and J lost 7; bases outside the gene matches: 5. This CDR3 region has 15 residues. Written as DNA, the CDR3 is TGTGCCAGCAGCTCTCCTAGCGGGAGGGGGAATGAGCAGTTCTTC. This sequence encodes CASSSPSGRGNEQFF.

This chain connects TRBV27 to TRBJ2-7, with TRBD2 identical over 9 bases. Germline-derived CDR1 and CDR2 are MNHEY and SMNVEV (reference sequence). CDR3 length equals 14 residues. The trim removed 5 bases at V and 4 bases at J, leaving 6 bases unmatched. The CDR3 sequence: CASSPSGRKYEQYF. CDR3 nucleotides: TGTGCCAGCAGTCCAAGCGGGAGGAAGTACGAGCAGTACTTC.

This sequence joins TRBV7-9 and TRBJ1-5; D possibly corresponds to TRBD1 (6 bases). V lost 5 bases and J 1 base, leaving 15 bases between the germline ends. CDR3 length: 16 residues. Germline V lookup: CDR1 SEHNR, CDR2 FQNEAQ (reference sequence). DNA of the CDR3: TGTGCCAGCAGCCTGTCGACAGGCGCCAGCAATCAGCCCCAGCATTTT. Translation gives CASSLSTGASNQPQHF.

The chain joins TRBV28 to TRBJ2-7; a possible D gene is TRBD2 (6 bases). The V end lost 8 bases, the J end lost 6 bases, and 17 bases lay between the germline ends. CDR1 and CDR2 from the germline V gene are MDHEN and SYDVKM. The length of the CDR3 is 13 residues. The CDR3 DNA sequence: TGTGCCAGCCGGGACTCGTCTAAGGGCGAGCAGTACTTC. Its translation is CASRDSSKGEQYF.